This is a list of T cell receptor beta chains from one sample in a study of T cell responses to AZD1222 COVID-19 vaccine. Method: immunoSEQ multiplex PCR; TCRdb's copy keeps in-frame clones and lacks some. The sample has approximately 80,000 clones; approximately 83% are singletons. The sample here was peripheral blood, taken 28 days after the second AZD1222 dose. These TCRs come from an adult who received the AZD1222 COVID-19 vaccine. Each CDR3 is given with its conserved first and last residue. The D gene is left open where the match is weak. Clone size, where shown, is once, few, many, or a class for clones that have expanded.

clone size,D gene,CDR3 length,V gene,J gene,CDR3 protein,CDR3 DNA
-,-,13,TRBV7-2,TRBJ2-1,CASSSDRTREQFF,TGTGCCAGCAGCTCAGACAGGACGAGGGAGCAGTTCTTC
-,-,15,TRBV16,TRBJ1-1,CASSQSRASATEAFF,TGTGCCAGCAGCCAATCCAGGGCTTCGGCCACTGAAGCTTTCTTT
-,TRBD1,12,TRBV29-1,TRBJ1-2,CSVKQGNYGYTF,TGCAGCGTTAAACAGGGGAACTATGGCTACACCTTC
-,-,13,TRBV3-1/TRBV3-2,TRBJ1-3,CASSQDRGDAIYF,TGTGCCAGCAGCCAAGATCGGGGAGACGCCATATATTTT
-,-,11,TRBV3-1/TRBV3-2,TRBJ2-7,CASSRGRGQYF,TGTGCCAGCAGCCGCGGACGAGGGCAGTACTTC
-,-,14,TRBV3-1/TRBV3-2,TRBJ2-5,CASSQDVGRETQYF,TGTGCCAGCAGCCAAGATGTAGGTAGGGAGACCCAGTACTTC
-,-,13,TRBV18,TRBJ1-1,CASSPPGNTEAFF,TGTGCCAGCTCACCACCTGGGAACACTGAAGCTTTCTTT
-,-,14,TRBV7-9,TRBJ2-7,CASSPVGGLHEQYF,TGTGCCAGCAGCCCTGTAGGCGGGCTCCACGAGCAGTACTTC
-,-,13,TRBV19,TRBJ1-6,CASSNGDNSPLHF,TGTGCCAGCTCCAACGGGGATAATTCACCCCTCCACTTT
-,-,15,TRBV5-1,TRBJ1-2,CASSLSDGENYGYTF,TGCGCCAGCAGCTTGTCTGACGGCGAAAACTATGGCTACACCTTC
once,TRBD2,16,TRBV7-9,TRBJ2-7,CASSPGLAEPSYEQYF,TGTGCCAGCAGCCCGGGACTAGCGGAGCCCTCCTACGAGCAGTACTTC
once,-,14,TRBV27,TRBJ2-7,CASRVTTGNHEQYF,TGTGCCAGCCGAGTCACCACAGGGAACCACGAGCAGTACTTC
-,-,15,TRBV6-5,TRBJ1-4,CASKSLASTNEKLFF,TGTGCCAGCAAATCCCTGGCCTCAACTAATGAAAAACTGTTTTTT
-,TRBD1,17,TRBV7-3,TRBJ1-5,CASSLSGGNRGNQPQHF,TGTGCCAGCAGCTTATCCGGCGGAAACAGGGGGAATCAGCCCCAGCATTTT
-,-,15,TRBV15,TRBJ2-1,CATSRDRGSYNEQFF,TGTGCCACCAGCAGAGATCGGGGCTCCTACAATGAGCAGTTCTTC
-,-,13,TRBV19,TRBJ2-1,CASSIRAGSEQFF,TGTGCCAGTAGTATCAGGGCAGGGAGTGAGCAGTTCTTC
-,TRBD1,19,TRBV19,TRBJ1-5,CASSIDPTGEGLSNQPQHF,TGTGCCAGTAGTATAGACCCCACAGGGGAGGGACTGAGCAATCAGCCCCAGCATTTT
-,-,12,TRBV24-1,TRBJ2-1,CATSDLGSGQFF,TGTGCCACCAGTGACCTCGGTAGTGGGCAGTTCTTC
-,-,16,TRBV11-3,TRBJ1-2,CASSPTLQVVHYGYTF,TGTGCCAGCAGCCCCACGCTACAGGTCGTTCACTATGGCTACACCTTC
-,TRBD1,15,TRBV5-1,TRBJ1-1,CASSSTGTANTEAFF,TGCGCCAGCAGCTCAACCGGGACAGCGAACACTGAAGCTTTCTTT
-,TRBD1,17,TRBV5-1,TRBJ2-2,CASSQTGGSVRTGELFF,TGCGCCAGCAGCCAAACAGGGGGCAGCGTTAGGACCGGGGAGCTGTTTTTT
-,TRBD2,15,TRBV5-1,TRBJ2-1,CASSLGLAGYNEQFF,TGCGCCAGCAGCTTGGGGCTAGCGGGCTACAATGAGCAGTTCTTC
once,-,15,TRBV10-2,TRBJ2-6,CASSWGLSGANVLTF,TGCGCCAGCAGTTGGGGGCTCTCTGGGGCCAACGTCCTGACTTTC
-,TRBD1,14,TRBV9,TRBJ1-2,CASSISGTGGGYTF,TGTGCCAGCAGCATATCCGGGACAGGGGGTGGCTACACCTTC
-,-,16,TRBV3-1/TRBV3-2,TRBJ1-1,CASSQDGGGRRTEAFF,TGTGCCAGCAGCCAAGATGGCGGAGGCCGGAGGACTGAAGCTTTCTTT
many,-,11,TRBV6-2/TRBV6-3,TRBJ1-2,CASSYVYGYTF,TGTGCCAGCAGTTATGTCTATGGCTACACCTTC
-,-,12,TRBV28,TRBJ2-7,CASETGDYEQYF,TGTGCCAGCGAGACAGGAGACTACGAGCAGTACTTC
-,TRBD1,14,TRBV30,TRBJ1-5,CAFGQGYSNQPQHF,TGTGCCTTCGGACAGGGCTATAGCAATCAGCCCCAGCATTTT
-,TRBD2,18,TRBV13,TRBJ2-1,CASTSIGGSGISYNEQFF,TGTGCCAGCACCTCTATCGGCGGTAGCGGGATCTCCTACAATGAGCAGTTCTTC
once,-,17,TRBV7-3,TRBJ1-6,CASSHGREGKYNSPLHF,TGTGCCAGCAGCCACGGGAGGGAGGGTAAGTATAATTCACCCCTCCACTTT
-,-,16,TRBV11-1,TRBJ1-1,CASSLARGARNTEAFF,TGTGCCAGCAGCTTAGCGAGGGGAGCACGGAACACTGAAGCTTTCTTT
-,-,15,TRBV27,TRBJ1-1,CASSLVFGTNTEAFF,TGTGCCAGCAGTTTAGTATTCGGAACGAACACTGAAGCTTTCTTT
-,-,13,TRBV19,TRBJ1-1,CASRGSMNTEAFF,TGTGCCAGTAGAGGCAGCATGAACACTGAAGCTTTCTTT
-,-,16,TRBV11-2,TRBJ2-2,CASSFQGGGNTGELFF,TGTGCCAGCAGCTTCCAAGGGGGAGGGAACACCGGGGAGCTGTTTTTT
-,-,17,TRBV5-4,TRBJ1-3,CASSLGQALSSGNTIYF,TGTGCCAGCAGCTTGGGTCAGGCACTGAGCTCTGGAAACACCATATATTTT
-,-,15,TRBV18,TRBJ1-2,CASSPRPDKSYGYTF,TGTGCCAGCTCACCTAGACCGGACAAAAGCTATGGCTACACCTTC
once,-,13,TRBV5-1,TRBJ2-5,CASSLPTQETQYF,TGCGCCAGCAGCTTACCGACCCAAGAGACCCAGTACTTC
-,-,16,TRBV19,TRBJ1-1,CASSIGRGEGNTEAFF,TGTGCCAGTAGTATAGGACGAGGGGAGGGGAACACTGAAGCTTTCTTT
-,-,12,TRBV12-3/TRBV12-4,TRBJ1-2,CASSLVGYGYTF,TGTGCCAGCAGTTTAGTTGGCTATGGCTACACCTTC
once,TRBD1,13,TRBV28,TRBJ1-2,CASRTGAGYGYTF,TGTGCCAGCAGAACAGGGGCTGGCTATGGCTACACCTTC
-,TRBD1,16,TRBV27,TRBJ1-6,CASSLSGQGYNSPLHF,TGTGCCAGCAGTTTATCAGGACAGGGGTATAATTCACCCCTCCACTTT
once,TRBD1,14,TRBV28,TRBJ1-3,CASRPGTAGNTIYF,TGTGCCAGCAGACCCGGGACAGCTGGAAACACCATATATTTT
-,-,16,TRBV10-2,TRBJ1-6,CASSESRSSYNSPLHF,TGCGCCAGCAGTGAGTCGAGGAGCTCCTATAATTCACCCCTCCACTTT
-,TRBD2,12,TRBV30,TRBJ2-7,CAWSYGGDEQYF,TGTGCCTGGAGTTACGGGGGGGACGAGCAGTACTTC
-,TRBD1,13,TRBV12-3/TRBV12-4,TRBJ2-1,CASRPGQNNEQFF,TGTGCCAGCAGACCGGGACAGAATAATGAGCAGTTCTTC